Following are 26 T cell receptor beta chains from one sample sequenced in a study of shared clonotypes between healthy human individuals. Using immunoSEQ multiplex PCR, the repertoire was profiled, and TCRdb retains in-frame clones only, with some absent. The data contain about 2,100,000 clones, about 92% of them seen just once; the ten biggest clones take up 1.5% to 2%. In the naive CD8 group, cells lacked CD45RO and were positively selected for CCR7, so terminally differentiated effector memory CD45RA+ cells were left out. Sequencing was done on a sample of naive CD8+ T cells from PBMCs. All receptors come from a man aged 18-30 years in good health. Some clones in this sample may be carry-over from other donors' samples.

The rearrangement joins TRBV27 to TRBJ2-7; D perhaps matches TRBD2 (5 bases). CDR3 length equals 17 residues. Trimming pared 5 bases from V and 4 bases from J, leaving 24 bases between. Per germline, CDR1 MNHEY and CDR2 SMNVEV (reference sequence). The CDR3 sequence: CASSPPSADRSYYEQYF. CDR3 in DNA: TGTGCCAGCAGTCCACCCTCAGCGGATCGTTCTTATTACGAGCAGTACTTC.

CDR3 protein: CASSLSPISINEQFF. The CDR3 nucleotides read TGTGCCAGCAGCTTAAGTCCCATATCGATCAATGAGCAGTTCTTC. The rearrangement joins TRBV13 to TRBJ2-1; D uncertain. Trimming stripped 2 bases from V and 6 bases from J, with 14 bases between. Per the germline V gene, CDR1 is PRHDT and CDR2 is FYEKMQ (reference sequence). This CDR3 has 15 residues.

The chain joins TRBV11-2 to TRBJ2-5; D perhaps matches TRBD1 (5 bases). Germline V gives CDR1 SGHAT, CDR2 FQNNGV. The CDR3 consists of 16 residues. Trimming pared 7 bases from V and 2 bases from J, leaving 20 bases between. The CDR3 DNA follows: TGTGCCAGCACCCATCCTCCCTGGGCAGGGCAAGAGACCCAGTACTTC. Translated: CASTHPPWAGQETQYF.

The chain couples TRBV27 to TRBJ2-7; the match to TRBD2 covers 13 bases. The ends lost 5 bases at V and 5 bases at J; junction bases unmatched: 6. CDR3 size: 15 residues. Germline V lookup: CDR1 MNHEY, CDR2 SMNVEV (reference sequence). The DNA for the CDR3 is TGTGCCAGCAGTCACGGGACTAGCGGGACCCACGAGCAGTACTTC. Residues: CASSHGTSGTHEQYF.

This clone appeared a single time. This rearrangement joins TRBV4-1 to TRBJ1-2; 7 positions agree with TRBD1. Germline-derived CDR1 and CDR2 are MGHRA and YSYEKL. CDR3 length: 15 residues. The junction had 5 bases not matched to a gene; V was cut back by 4 bases and J by 0 bases. The CDR3 bases are TGCGCCAGCAGCCCACGGACAGGAACTAACTATGGCTACACCTTC. Protein: CASSPRTGTNYGYTF.

The V call is TRBV2, the J call TRBJ2-1; D is ambiguous. The germline V and J ends were trimmed by 8 bases and 7 bases, with 12 bases remaining between them. Germline V gives CDR1 SNHLY, CDR2 FYNNEI. The CDR3 totals 12 residues. The CDR3 region is CASGSWDNEQFF. The CDR3 nucleotides are TGTGCCAGCGGAAGCTGGGATAATGAGCAGTTCTTC.

The chain uses TRBV11-2 and TRBJ2-2, with D unclear. The CDR3 is made up of 13 amino acids. Between the trimmed V and J ends, which lost 11 bases and 3 bases, there was a span of 13 bases. Germline V gives CDR1 SGHAT, CDR2 FQNNGV. CDR3 in amino acids: CAVSYRDTGELFF. The CDR3 nucleotides read TGTGCCGTGTCTTACCGTGACACCGGGGAGCTGTTTTTT.

As regards this clone: The identical CDR3 is also encoded by other nucleotide sequences in the sample. The DNA for the CDR3 is TGTGCCAGCAGCTTAGGGGGTGTTTACGAGCAGTACTTC. Translation gives CASSLGGVYEQYF. The chain uses TRBV11-2 and TRBJ2-7; D gene unclear. The CDR3 runs 13 residues. Germline CDR1 SGHAT, CDR2 FQNNGV. V was shortened by 1 base and J by 4 bases, with 8 bases between the two germline ends. The whole variable domain, filled in from reference TRBV11-2 and TRBJ2-7, reads EAGVAQSPRYKIIEKRQSVAFWCNPISGHATLYWYQQILGQGPKLLIQFQNNGVVDDSQLPKDRFSAERLKGVDSTLKIQPAKLEDSAVYLCASSLGGVYEQYFGPGTRLTVT.

This rearrangement joins TRBV19 to TRBJ2-1; D is unresolved. V lost 3 bases and J lost 1, with 13 bases in between. Germline V gene sequence: CDR1 LNHDA, CDR2 SQIVND (reference sequence). The CDR3 contains 16 residues. The CDR3 DNA sequence: TGTGCCAGTAGTATGGGTGGCTACCTTTCCTACAATGAGCAGTTCTTC. Protein sequence: CASSMGGYLSYNEQFF.

CDR3 residues: CASSLFPQETQYF. The CDR3 nucleotides read TGTGCCAGCAGTTTATTCCCTCAAGAGACCCAGTACTTC. This chain uses TRBV28 with TRBJ2-5, with D hard to call. Per germline, CDR1 MDHEN and CDR2 SYDVKM. The CDR3 runs 13 residues. Trimming stripped 1 base from V and 2 bases from J, with 5 bases between.

J is TRBJ1-1 and V is TRBV6-5; tentative D call: TRBD1 (6 bases). This CDR3 comprises 13 residues. CDR1 MNHEY and CDR2 SVGAGI come from the germline V gene. Trimming removed 2 bases at V and 4 bases at J, with 8 bases between. The DNA of the CDR3 is TGTGCCAGCAGTTACGAGGGGGGCACTGAAGCTTTCTTT. The encoded protein is CASSYEGGTEAFF.

The V gene is TRBV27, the J gene TRBJ2-3, with D uncertain. The CDR3 loop spans 13 amino acids. Germline lookup yields CDR1 MNHEY and CDR2 SMNVEV (reference sequence). Trimming cost V 6 bases and J 1 base, with 8 bases left between them. CDR3 region: CASSVLRTDTQYF. DNA of the CDR3: TGTGCCAGCAGCGTACTTCGCACAGATACGCAGTATTTT.

The gene calls are TRBV7-8 and TRBJ2-1, with 10 bases aligning to TRBD2. V trimming: 3 bases; J trimming: 7 bases; junction bases outside the gene matches: 6. The CDR3 sequence is 15 residues long. Germline CDR1 and CDR2: SGHVS and FQNEAQ. CDR3 coding DNA: TGTGCCAGCAGCTTGGGACTAGCGATTTGGAATGAGCAGTTCTTC. It specifies CASSLGLAIWNEQFF.

The rearrangement links TRBV27 to TRBJ2-7, with 13 bases lining up with TRBD2. V lost 3 bases to trimming and J lost 4 bases; unmatched junction nucleotides: 6. The CDR3 contains 16 residues. Germline CDR1 reads MNHEY; CDR2 reads SMNVEV (reference sequence). CDR3 region: CASSFGLAGAGYEQYF. The CDR3 DNA reads TGTGCCAGCAGTTTCGGACTAGCGGGAGCAGGTTACGAGCAGTACTTC.

In this sample, this clone turned up once. The rearrangement links TRBV7-9 to TRBJ2-7, with D possibly matching TRBD1 (6 bases). V lost 1 base to trimming and J lost 1 base, with 17 bases between them. Germline CDR1 SEHNR, CDR2 FQNEAQ (reference sequence). CDR3 length: 17 residues. In nucleotides, the CDR3 is TGTGCCAGCAGCTTAGAAAGAGGGACATCGGGATCCTACGAGCAGTACTTC. This encodes CASSLERGTSGSYEQYF. The full variable domain, with the rest looked up from reference TRBV7-9 and TRBJ2-7, is DTGVSQNPRHKITKRGQNVTFRCDPISEHNRLYWYRQTLGQGPEFLTYFQNEAQLEKSRLLSDRFSAERPKGSFSTLEIQRTEQGDSAMYLCASSLERGTSGSYEQYFGPGTRLTVT.

The chain couples TRBV27 to TRBJ2-5, with TRBD1 as a possible D gene (7 bases). V was clipped by 8 bases and J by 3 bases, with 13 bases between them. The CDR3 spans 13 residues. Germline V gene sequence: CDR1 MNHEY, CDR2 SMNVEV (reference sequence). The CDR3 sequence: CASRGQGEETQYF. CDR3 DNA: TGTGCCAGCCGGGGGCAGGGGGAAGAGACCCAGTACTTC.

This sequence joins TRBV19 and TRBJ2-7; no clear D gene. Deletions cut 9 bases from V and 3 bases from J, with 21 bases between. In germline, CDR1 is LNHDA, CDR2 SQIVND (reference sequence). The CDR3 runs to 15 residues. DNA for the CDR3: TGTGCCAGCCACCCCGGGCCCTCGGCCTTCTACGAGCAGTACTTC. It codes for CASHPGPSAFYEQYF.

The CDR3 sequence is CASSLALAEGDTQYF. The CDR3 region has the DNA TGTGCCAGCAGCTTGGCGCTAGCGGAGGGAGATACGCAGTATTTT. J is TRBJ2-3 and V is TRBV5-6, with 7 positions matching TRBD2. Germline V gene data show CDR1 as SGHDT and CDR2 as YYEEEE. The V gene end was trimmed by 0 bases and the J gene end by 5 bases; junction bases not matched to a gene: 6. This CDR3 comprises 15 residues.

V usage is TRBV4-1 and J usage is TRBJ2-3; 10 nucleotides match TRBD1. Germline V gives CDR1 MGHRA, CDR2 YSYEKL. The CDR3 is 16 residues long. V lost 7 bases to trimming and J lost 4 bases; unmatched junction nucleotides: 11. CDR3 nucleotides: TGCGCCAGCACCCTGGGACCCGGGACAGGGGCAGATACGCAGTATTTT. The encoded protein is CASTLGPGTGADTQYF.

This sequence joins TRBV28 and TRBJ2-7; D perhaps matches TRBD1 (5 bases). The CDR3 sequence is 14 residues long. Germline V gene data show CDR1 as MDHEN and CDR2 as SYDVKM. Trimming pared 6 bases from V and 5 bases from J, leaving 17 bases between. CDR3 sequence: CASRPGPGWNEQYF. DNA for the CDR3: TGTGCCAGCAGGCCTGGGCCAGGGTGGAACGAGCAGTACTTC.

The J gene is TRBJ2-1, the V gene TRBV19; D is unresolved. With 2 bases removed from V and 9 bases from J, the gap between germline ends came to 8 bases. The CDR3 spans 12 residues. Germline V CDR1 and CDR2: LNHDA, SQIVND (reference sequence). This chain's CDR3 is CASSILGGEQFF. The CDR3 bases are TGTGCCAGTAGTATATTGGGTGGTGAGCAGTTCTTC.

This rearrangement joins TRBV5-6 to TRBJ1-2; 8 nucleotides line up with TRBD1. V dropped 2 bases and J dropped 3; count of bases not matched to a gene: 6. There are 15 residues in the CDR3. CDR1 and CDR2 from the germline V gene are SGHDT and YYEEEE. CDR3: CASSFSGTGDYGYTF. The CDR3 DNA sequence: TGTGCCAGCAGCTTCAGCGGGACAGGCGACTATGGCTACACCTTC.

This chain uses TRBV10-3 with TRBJ1-2, with 7 nucleotides matching TRBD1. The CDR3 loop spans 15 amino acids. After removal of 3 bases from V and 2 bases from J, the junction contained 6 bases not matched to a gene. CDR1 ENHRY and CDR2 SYGVKD come from the germline V gene. CDR3 region: CAISDPGQENYGYTF. The DNA of the CDR3 is TGTGCCATCAGTGATCCTGGACAGGAAAACTATGGCTACACCTTC.

CDR3 region: CASTGQGRGYTF. CDR3 nucleotides: TGTGCCAGCACCGGACAGGGGCGCGGCTACACCTTC. This sequence joins TRBV9 and TRBJ1-2; 9 nucleotides match TRBD1. J was trimmed by 8 bases and V by 6 bases; bases with no gene match: 5. Germline loops: CDR1 SGDLS, CDR2 YYNGEE. The length of the CDR3 is 12 residues.

This rearrangement joins TRBV2 to TRBJ2-1; 12 nucleotides match TRBD2. With 4 bases clipped from V and 8 bases from J, the junction kept 9 bases outside the gene matches. Germline V gives CDR1 SNHLY, CDR2 FYNNEI. The CDR3 loop spans 16 amino acids. The CDR3 protein is CASSVGLAGISHEQFF. The CDR3 nucleotides are TGTGCCAGCAGTGTCGGACTAGCGGGAATTAGCCATGAGCAGTTCTTC.

This clone has a handful of counts. The rearrangement uses TRBV7-9 and TRBJ1-1; D remains ambiguous. The CDR3 is made up of 15 amino acids. The V end was cut by 0 bases, the J end by 1 base, with 9 bases between. The germline V gene has CDR1 SEHNR and CDR2 FQNEAQ (reference sequence). In DNA, the CDR3 is TGTGCCAGCAGCTTAGCGCCTGGGGAGAACACTGAAGCTTTCTTT. It codes for CASSLAPGENTEAFF. Together with reference TRBV7-9 and TRBJ1-1, the CDR3 gives the full variable domain: DTGVSQNPRHKITKRGQNVTFRCDPISEHNRLYWYRQTLGQGPEFLTYFQNEAQLEKSRLLSDRFSAERPKGSFSTLEIQRTEQGDSAMYLCASSLAPGENTEAFFGQGTRLTVV.